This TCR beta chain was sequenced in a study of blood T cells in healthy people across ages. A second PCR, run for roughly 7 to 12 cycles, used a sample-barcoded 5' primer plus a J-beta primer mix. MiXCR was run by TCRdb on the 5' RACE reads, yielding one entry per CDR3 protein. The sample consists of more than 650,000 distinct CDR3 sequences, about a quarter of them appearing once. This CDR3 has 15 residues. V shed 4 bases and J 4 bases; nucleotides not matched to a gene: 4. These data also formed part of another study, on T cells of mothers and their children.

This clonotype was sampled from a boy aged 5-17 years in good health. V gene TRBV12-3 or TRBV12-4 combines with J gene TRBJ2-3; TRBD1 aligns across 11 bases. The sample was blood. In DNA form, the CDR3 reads TGTGCCAGCAGTTCGGACAGGGGGCTCTCAGATACGCAGTATTTT. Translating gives CASSSDRGLSDTQYF.